This T cell receptor beta chain was retrieved from a study of blood T cell repertoires in COVID-19. Looking at the study overall: COVID-19 samples, acute and convalescent, were from the United States, Italy and Spain. The cDNA or gDNA used as material had been derived from T cells, B-cell-depleted T cells, or PBMCs.

There are 15 residues in the CDR3. J lost 3 bases, V lost 1 base, and 4 bases had no gene match. In germline, CDR1 is KGHSH, CDR2 LQKENI. Original analysis: Estimation of nucleated cell counts was performed using reference gene primer amplification. Profiling relied on immunoSEQ multiplex PCR, and the TCRdb table lists in-frame clones only, not all of them. That table supplies the V and J calls and clone size; D and trimming were determined from the DNA. The sample shows more than 15,000 clones, about nine tenths of them seen only once. The origin of this receptor is a human donor in a cohort sampled during active COVID-19. Material: peripheral blood. The chain has TRBV18 and TRBJ2-3; the match to TRBD1 covers 7 bases. The CDR3 spells CASSPQGARTDTQYF. CDR3 sequence (DNA): TGTGCCAGCTCACCACAGGGGGCAAGAACAGATACGCAGTATTTT.